The T cell receptor (beta chain) under discussion was sequenced for a study of blood T cell repertoires in COVID-19. Whole-study context: T cells, B-cell-depleted T cells, or PBMCs supplied cDNA or gDNA.

This clone was detected only a few times. Source study methods: Researchers report that nucleated cell counts were estimated from reference gene primer amplification. Measured with immunoSEQ multiplex PCR; TCRdb has only the in-frame clones, and not every one. V and J calls and clone size are those listed in that table; D and trimming were worked out from the DNA. The data contain about 260,000 clones, approximately 84% of them singletons. Trimming removed 3 bases from V and 6 bases from J, with 13 bases in between. Germline assignment: CDR1 SGDLS and CDR2 YYNGEE. This CDR3 has 14 amino acids. The rearrangement joins TRBV9 to TRBJ2-1; D perhaps matches TRBD2 (6 bases). Material: peripheral blood. The sequence was obtained from a human donor in a cohort sampled during active COVID-19. The chain's CDR3 is CASSGRDSGNEQFF. CDR3 coding DNA: TGTGCCAGCAGCGGCCGGGACTCGGGCAATGAGCAGTTCTTC. The full variable domain, with the rest looked up from reference TRBV9 and TRBJ2-1, is DSGVTQTPKHLITATGQRVTLRCSPRSGDLSVYWYQQSLDQGLQFLIQYYNGEERAKGNILERFSAQQFPDLHSELNLSSLELGDSALYFCASSGRDSGNEQFFGPGTRLTVL.